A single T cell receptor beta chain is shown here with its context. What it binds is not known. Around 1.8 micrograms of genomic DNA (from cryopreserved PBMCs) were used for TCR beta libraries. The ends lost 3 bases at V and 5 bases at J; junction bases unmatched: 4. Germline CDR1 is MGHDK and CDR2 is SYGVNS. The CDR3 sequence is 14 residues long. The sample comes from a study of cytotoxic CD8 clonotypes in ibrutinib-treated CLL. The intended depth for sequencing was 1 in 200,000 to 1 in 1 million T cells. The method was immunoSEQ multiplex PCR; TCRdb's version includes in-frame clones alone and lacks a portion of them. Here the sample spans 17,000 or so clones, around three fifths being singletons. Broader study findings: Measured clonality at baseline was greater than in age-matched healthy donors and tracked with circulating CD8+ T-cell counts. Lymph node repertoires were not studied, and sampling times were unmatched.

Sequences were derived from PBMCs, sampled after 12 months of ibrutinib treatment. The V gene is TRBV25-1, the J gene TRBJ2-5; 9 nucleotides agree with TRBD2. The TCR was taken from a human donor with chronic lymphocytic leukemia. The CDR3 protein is CASSDGLAGETQYF. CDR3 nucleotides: TGTGCCAGCAGTGATGGGCTAGCGGGGGAGACCCAGTACTTC.